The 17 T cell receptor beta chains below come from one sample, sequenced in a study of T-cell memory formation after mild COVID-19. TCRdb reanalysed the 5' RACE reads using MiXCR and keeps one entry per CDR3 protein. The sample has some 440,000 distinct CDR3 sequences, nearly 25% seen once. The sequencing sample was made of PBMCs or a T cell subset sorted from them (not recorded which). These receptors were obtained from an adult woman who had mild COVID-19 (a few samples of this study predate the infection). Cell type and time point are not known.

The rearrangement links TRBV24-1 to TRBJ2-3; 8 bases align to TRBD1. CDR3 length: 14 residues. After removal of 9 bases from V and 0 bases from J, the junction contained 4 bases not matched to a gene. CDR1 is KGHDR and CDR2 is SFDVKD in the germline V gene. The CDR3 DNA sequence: TGTGCCACCGAAGGACAGGGAAGCACAGATACGCAGTATTTT. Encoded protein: CATEGQGSTDTQYF.

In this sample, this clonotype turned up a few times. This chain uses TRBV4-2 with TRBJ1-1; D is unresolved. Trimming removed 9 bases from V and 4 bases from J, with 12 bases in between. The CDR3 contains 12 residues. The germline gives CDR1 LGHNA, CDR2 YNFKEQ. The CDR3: CASFSLGTEAFF. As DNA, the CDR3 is TGTGCCAGTTTCAGTCTGGGCACTGAAGCTTTCTTT.

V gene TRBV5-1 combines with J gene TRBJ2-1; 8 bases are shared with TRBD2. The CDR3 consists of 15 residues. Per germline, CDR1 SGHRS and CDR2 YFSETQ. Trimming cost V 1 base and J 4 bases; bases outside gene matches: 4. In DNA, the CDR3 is TGCGCCAGCAGCTTGACGGGGGGGCAATACAATGAGCAGTTCTTC. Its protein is CASSLTGGQYNEQFF.

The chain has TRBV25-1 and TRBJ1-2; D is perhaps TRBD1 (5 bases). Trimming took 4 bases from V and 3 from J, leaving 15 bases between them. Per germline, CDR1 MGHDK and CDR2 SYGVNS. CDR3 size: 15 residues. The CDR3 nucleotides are TGTGCCAGCAGTGTCGGGGCAGTTTCTCACTATGGCTACACCTTC. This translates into CASSVGAVSHYGYTF.

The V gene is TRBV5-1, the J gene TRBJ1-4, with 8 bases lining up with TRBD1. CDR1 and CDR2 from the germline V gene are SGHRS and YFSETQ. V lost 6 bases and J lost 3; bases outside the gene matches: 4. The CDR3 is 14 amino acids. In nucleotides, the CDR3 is TGCGCCAGCACCCAGGGGGCGGCTAATGAAAAACTGTTTTTT. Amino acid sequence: CASTQGAANEKLFF. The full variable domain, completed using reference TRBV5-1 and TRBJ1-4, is KAGVTQTPRYLIKTRGQQVTLSCSPISGHRSVSWYQQTPGQGLQFLFEYFSETQRNKGNFPGRFSGRQFSNSRSEMNVSTLELGDSALYLCASTQGAANEKLFFGSGTQLSVL.

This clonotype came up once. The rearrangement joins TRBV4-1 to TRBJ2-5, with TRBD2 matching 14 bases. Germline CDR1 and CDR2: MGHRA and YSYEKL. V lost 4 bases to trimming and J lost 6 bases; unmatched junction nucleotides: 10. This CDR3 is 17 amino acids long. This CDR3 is CASSLVGLAGDGQTQYF. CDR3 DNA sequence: TGCGCCAGCAGCCTTGTGGGACTAGCGGGAGATGGACAGACCCAGTACTTC.

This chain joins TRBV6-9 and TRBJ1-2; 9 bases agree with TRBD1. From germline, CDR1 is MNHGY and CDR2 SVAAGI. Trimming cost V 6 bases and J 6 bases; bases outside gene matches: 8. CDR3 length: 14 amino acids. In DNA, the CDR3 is TGTGCCAGCAGGACTAACAGGGGGCGGAATGGCTACACCTTC. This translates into CASRTNRGRNGYTF.

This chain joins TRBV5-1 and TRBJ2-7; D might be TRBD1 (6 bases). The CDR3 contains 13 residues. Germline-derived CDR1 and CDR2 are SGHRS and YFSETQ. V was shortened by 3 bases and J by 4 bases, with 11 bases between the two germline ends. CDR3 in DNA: TGCGCCAGCAGCTGGGACATCGGATACGAGCAGTACTTC. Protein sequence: CASSWDIGYEQYF.

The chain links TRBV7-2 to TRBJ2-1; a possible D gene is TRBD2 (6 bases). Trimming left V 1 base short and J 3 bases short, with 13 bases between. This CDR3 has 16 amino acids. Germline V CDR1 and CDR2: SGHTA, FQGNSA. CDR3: CASSLVWGVGYNEQFF. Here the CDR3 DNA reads TGTGCCAGCAGCTTAGTTTGGGGGGTCGGCTACAATGAGCAGTTCTTC.

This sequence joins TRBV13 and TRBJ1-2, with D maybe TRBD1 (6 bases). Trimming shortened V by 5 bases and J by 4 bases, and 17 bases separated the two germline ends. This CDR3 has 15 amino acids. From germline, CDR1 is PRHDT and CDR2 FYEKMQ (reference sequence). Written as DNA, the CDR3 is TGTGCCAGCAGCGGCCGGGGACACCCGAGCTATGGCTACACCTTC. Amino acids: CASSGRGHPSYGYTF.

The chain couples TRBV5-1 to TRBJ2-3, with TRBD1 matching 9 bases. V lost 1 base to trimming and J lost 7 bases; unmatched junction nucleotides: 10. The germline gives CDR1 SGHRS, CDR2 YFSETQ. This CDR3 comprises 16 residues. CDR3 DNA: TGCGCCAGCAGCTTGATACCGGGACAGGGATCGAATACGCAGTATTTT. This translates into CASSLIPGQGSNTQYF.

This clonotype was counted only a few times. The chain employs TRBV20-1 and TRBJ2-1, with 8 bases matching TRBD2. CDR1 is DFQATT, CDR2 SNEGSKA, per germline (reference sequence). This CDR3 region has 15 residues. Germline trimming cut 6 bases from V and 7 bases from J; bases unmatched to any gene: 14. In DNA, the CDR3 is TGCAGTGCCGCCCCTCGCGGGAGGTCAAGAAATGAGCAGTTCTTC. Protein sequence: CSAAPRGRSRNEQFF.

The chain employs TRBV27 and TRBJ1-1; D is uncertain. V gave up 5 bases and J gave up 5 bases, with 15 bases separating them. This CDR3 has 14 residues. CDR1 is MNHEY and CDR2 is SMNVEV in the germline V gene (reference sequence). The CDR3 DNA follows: TGTGCCAGCAGTCCTCTCCTAAGGTCTACTGAAGCTTTCTTT. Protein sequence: CASSPLLRSTEAFF.

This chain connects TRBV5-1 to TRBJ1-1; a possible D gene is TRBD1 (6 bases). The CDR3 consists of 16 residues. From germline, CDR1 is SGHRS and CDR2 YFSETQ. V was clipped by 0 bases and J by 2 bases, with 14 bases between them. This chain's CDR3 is CASSLVLTGLNTEAFF. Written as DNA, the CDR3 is TGCGCCAGCAGCTTGGTCCTGACAGGACTAAACACTGAAGCTTTCTTT.

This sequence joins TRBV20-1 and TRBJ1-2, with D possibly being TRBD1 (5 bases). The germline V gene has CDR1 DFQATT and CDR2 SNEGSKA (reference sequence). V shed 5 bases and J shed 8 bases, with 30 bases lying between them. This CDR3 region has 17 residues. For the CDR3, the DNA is TGCAGTGCTCGTCCCCCGGCAATAGGACCGGTGGGGCAAGGCTACACCTTC. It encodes CSARPPAIGPVGQGYTF.

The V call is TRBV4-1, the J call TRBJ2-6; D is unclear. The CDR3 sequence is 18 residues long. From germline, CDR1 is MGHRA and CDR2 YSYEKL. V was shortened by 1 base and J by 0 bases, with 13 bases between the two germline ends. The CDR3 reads CASSQAKTVSSGANVLTF. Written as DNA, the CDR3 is TGCGCCAGCAGCCAAGCCAAGACGGTTAGCTCTGGGGCCAACGTCCTGACTTTC.

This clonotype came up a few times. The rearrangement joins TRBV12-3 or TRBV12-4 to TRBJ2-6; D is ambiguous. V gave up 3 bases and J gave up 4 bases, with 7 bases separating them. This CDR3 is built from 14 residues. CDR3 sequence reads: CASSFPGGANVLTF. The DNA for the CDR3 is TGTGCCAGCAGTTTCCCAGGAGGGGCCAACGTCCTGACTTTC.